This T cell receptor beta chain appears in the sequencing data of a study of T cell repertoires in cytomegalovirus infection. The wider study: Carrying CMV and the relevant HLA type showed in public TCR beta signatures.

Broader study findings: HLA-C-restricted, CMV-specific TCR beta clonotypes were dominant ex vivo.

This clonotype was found once. Its antigen is unidentified. A single record per CDR3 protein comes from TCRdb applying MiXCR to the reads. The sample has some 100,000 distinct CDR3 sequences; about a quarter are singletons. The specimen sequenced was CD8+ T cells from PBMCs. The sequence was collected from a human donor in good health (CMV status not recorded). Some clones in this sample may be carry-over from other donors' samples.

The CDR3 DNA is TGCAGTGCTAGAATACCGGGACTAGCGGGACCACAAGAGACCCAGTACTTC. Translation: CSARIPGLAGPQETQYF. The gene calls are TRBV20-1 and TRBJ2-5; 13 nucleotides line up with TRBD2. The CDR3 is 17 residues long. V was clipped by 2 bases and J by 2 bases; unmatched bases: 8. Germline lookup yields CDR1 DFQATT and CDR2 SNEGSKA (reference sequence).